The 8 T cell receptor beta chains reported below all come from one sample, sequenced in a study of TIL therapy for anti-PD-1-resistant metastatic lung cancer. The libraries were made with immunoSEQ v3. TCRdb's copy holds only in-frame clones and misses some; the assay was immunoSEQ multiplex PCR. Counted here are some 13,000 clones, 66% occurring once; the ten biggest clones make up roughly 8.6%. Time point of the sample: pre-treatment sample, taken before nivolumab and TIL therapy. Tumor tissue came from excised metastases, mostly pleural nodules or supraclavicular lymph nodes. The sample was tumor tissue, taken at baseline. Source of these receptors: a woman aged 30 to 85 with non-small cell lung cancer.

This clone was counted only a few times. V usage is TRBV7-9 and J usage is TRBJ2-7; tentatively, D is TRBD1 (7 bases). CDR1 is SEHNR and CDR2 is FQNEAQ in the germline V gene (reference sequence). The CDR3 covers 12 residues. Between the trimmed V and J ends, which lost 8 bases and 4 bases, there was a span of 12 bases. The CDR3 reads CASESGGYEQYF. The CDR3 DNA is TGTGCCAGCGAGTCAGGGGGGTACGAGCAGTACTTC. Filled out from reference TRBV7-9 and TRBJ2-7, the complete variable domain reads DTGVSQNPRHKITKRGQNVTFRCDPISEHNRLYWYRQTLGQGPEFLTYFQNEAQLEKSRLLSDRFSAERPKGSFSTLEIQRTEQGDSAMYLCASESGGYEQYFGPGTRLTVT.

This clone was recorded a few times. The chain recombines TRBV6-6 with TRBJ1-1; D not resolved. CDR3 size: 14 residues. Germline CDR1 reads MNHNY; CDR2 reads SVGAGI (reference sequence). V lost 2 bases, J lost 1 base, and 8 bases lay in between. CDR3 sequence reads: CASSYGRENTEAFF. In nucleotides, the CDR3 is TGTGCCAGCAGTTACGGACGGGAGAACACTGAAGCTTTCTTT.

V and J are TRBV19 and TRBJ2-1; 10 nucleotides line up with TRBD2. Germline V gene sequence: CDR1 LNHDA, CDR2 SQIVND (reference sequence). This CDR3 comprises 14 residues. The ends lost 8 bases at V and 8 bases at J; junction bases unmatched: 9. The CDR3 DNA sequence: TGTGCCAGTCAAGCGGGAGGGCCGGCCGATGAGCAGTTCTTC. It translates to CASQAGGPADEQFF. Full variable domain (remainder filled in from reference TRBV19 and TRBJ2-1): DGGITQSPKYLFRKEGQNVTLSCEQNLNHDAMYWYRQDPGQGLRLIYYSQIVNDFQKGDIAEGYSVSREKKESFPLTVTSAQKNPTAFYLCASQAGGPADEQFFGPGTRLTVL.

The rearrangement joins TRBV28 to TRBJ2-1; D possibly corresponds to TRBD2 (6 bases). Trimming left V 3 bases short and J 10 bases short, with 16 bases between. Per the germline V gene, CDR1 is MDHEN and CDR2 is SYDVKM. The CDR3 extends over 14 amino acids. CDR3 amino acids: CASSFISGGGEQFF. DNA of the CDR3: TGTGCCAGCAGTTTTATTAGCGGTGGCGGGGAGCAGTTCTTC. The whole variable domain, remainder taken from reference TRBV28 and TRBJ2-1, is DVKVTQSSRYLVKRTGEKVFLECVQDMDHENMFWYRQDPGLGLRLIYFSYDVKMKEKGDIPEGYSVSREKKERFSLILESASTNQTSMYLCASSFISGGGEQFFGPGTRLTVL.

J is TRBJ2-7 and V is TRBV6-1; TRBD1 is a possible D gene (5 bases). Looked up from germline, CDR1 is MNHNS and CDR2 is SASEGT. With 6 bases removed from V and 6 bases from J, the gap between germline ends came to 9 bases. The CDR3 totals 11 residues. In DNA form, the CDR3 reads TGTGCCAGCAGGGCAGGGTCCGAGCAGTACTTC. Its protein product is CASRAGSEQYF.

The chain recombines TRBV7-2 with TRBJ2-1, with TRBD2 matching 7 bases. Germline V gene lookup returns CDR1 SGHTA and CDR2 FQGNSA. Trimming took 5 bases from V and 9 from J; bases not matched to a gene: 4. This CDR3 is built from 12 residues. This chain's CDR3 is CASSLGRGEQFF. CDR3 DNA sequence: TGTGCCAGCAGCCTAGGGAGGGGTGAGCAGTTCTTC.

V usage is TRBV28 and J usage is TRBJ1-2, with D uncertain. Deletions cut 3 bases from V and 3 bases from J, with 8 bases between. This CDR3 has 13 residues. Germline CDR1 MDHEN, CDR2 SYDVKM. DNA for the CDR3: TGTGCCAGCAGTTTTGACTCTTACTATGGCTACACCTTC. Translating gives CASSFDSYYGYTF.

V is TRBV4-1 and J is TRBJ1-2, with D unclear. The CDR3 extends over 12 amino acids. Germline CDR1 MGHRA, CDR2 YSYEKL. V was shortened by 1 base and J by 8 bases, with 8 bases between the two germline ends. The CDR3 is CASSQVSGGYTF. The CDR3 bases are TGCGCCAGCAGCCAAGTTTCAGGAGGCTACACCTTC.